These T cell receptor beta chains were read from a single sample in a study of T-cell memory formation after mild COVID-19. From the 5' RACE reads, TCRdb called clonotypes with MiXCR, one entry per CDR3 protein. Of roughly 550,000 distinct CDR3 sequences in the sample, 20% were seen once. What was sequenced was PBMCs or a T cell subset sorted from them (not recorded which). The origin of the receptors is an adult woman who had mild COVID-19 (a few samples of this study predate the infection). Cell type and time point are not known. Each CDR3 is given with its conserved first and last residue. Each record gives: clone size, D gene, V gene, J gene, CDR3 DNA, CDR3 protein. A D gene is named only where the DNA matches it firmly. Clone size is stated in some rows and not others, as once, few, many or a class when expanded.

.	.	TRBV12-3/TRBV12-4	TRBJ1-1	TGTGCCAGCAGCAGGGGTCAGTTTGCCACTGAAGCTTTCTTT	CASSRGQFATEAFF
few	.	TRBV27	TRBJ2-1	TGTGCCAGCAGCCCAGTGGGGTTCGGTATGTCCTACAATGAGCAGTTCTTC	CASSPVGFGMSYNEQFF
.	.	TRBV6-2/TRBV6-3	TRBJ2-5	TGTGCCAGCAGTTATGAGCGGGTGGAGACCCAGTACTTC	CASSYERVETQYF
many	TRBD1	TRBV5-4	TRBJ1-1	TGTGCCAGCAGCTTGGGGACTCCGGGACAGGGGGGTACTGAAGCTTTCTTT	CASSLGTPGQGGTEAFF
.	.	TRBV6-1	TRBJ1-3	TGTGCCAGCAGTGCTTGGCAGGGTGAAAACACCATATATTTT	CASSAWQGENTIYF
.	.	TRBV12-3/TRBV12-4	TRBJ1-2	TGTGCCAGCAGTTCGTTTACAGGGACGCAAGGCTACACCTTC	CASSSFTGTQGYTF
.	.	TRBV3-1	TRBJ1-5	TGTGCCAGCAGCCTGACAGTTTGGGGGAATCAGCCCCAGCATTTT	CASSLTVWGNQPQHF
.	.	TRBV5-1	TRBJ1-1	TGCGCCAGCAGCTGGGTGGGGAGTACTGAAGCTTTCTTT	CASSWVGSTEAFF
many	TRBD2	TRBV12-3/TRBV12-4	TRBJ2-3	TGTGCCAGCAGTTTCCGGACTAGCGGGGCTTTT	CASSFRTSGAF
many	TRBD1	TRBV12-3/TRBV12-4	TRBJ2-7	TGTGCCAGCGGGACAGGGACCTACGAGCAGTACTTC	CASGTGTYEQYF
.	.	TRBV25-1	TRBJ1-3	TGTGCCAGCAGTGATGGGGGCGGAAACACCATATATTTT	CASSDGGGNTIYF
few	TRBD2	TRBV2	TRBJ2-1	TGTGCCAGCAGGAGGGCGGGGGCCTACAATGAGCAGTTCTTC	CASRRAGAYNEQFF
.	TRBD1	TRBV30	TRBJ1-2	TGTGCCCGTACAGGGGGCGCGGTTGGCTACACCTTC	CARTGGAVGYTF
few	TRBD2	TRBV27	TRBJ2-3	TGTGCCAGCAGTATACGGCGGGGGGGCACAGATACGCAGTATTTT	CASSIRRGGTDTQYF
.	.	TRBV3-1	TRBJ2-1	TGTGCCAGCAGCCAAGATGCGGGGCTCTACAATGAGCAGTTCTTC	CASSQDAGLYNEQFF
few	TRBD2	TRBV10-2	TRBJ2-1	TGCGCCAGCAACCTAGCGGGAGGCGATTACAATGAGCAGTTCTTC	CASNLAGGDYNEQFF
few	TRBD1	TRBV2	TRBJ2-2	TGTGCCAGCAGCCCAGACAGGGCGCACGGGGAGCTGTTTTTT	CASSPDRAHGELFF
few	TRBD2	TRBV6-2/TRBV6-3	TRBJ2-1	TGTGCCAGCAGCGGGACTAGCGGGAGGTCACCCTACAATGAGCAGTTCTTC	CASSGTSGRSPYNEQFF
.	.	TRBV7-9	TRBJ2-3	TGTGCCAGCAGCTTAGCCCCGGGGGCAGACACAGATACGCAGTATTTT	CASSLAPGADTDTQYF
few	TRBD1	TRBV4-2	TRBJ1-1	TGTGCCAGCAGCCAAGATGGGACAGGGGTGAACACTGAAGCTTTCTTT	CASSQDGTGVNTEAFF
.	.	TRBV11-2	TRBJ2-3	TGTGCCAGCAGCTATCGCCCCGGGAGTGTAGATACGCAGTATTTT	CASSYRPGSVDTQYF
.	.	TRBV24-1	TRBJ2-7	TGTGCCACCAGTGATCGAGGGAGATCCTACGAGCAGTACTTC	CATSDRGRSYEQYF
few	TRBD2	TRBV24-1	TRBJ2-5	TGTGCCACCAGTGATAGAGTAGCGGGAGGAGAGCGGGAGACCCAGTACTTC	CATSDRVAGGERETQYF
.	TRBD1	TRBV19	TRBJ1-1	TGTGCCAGTAGTATGGACAGGGTTGGCGCTTTCTTT	CASSMDRVGAFF
.	TRBD2	TRBV29-1	TRBJ2-1	TGCAGCGCCGAAAGCCGGGAGGCCTACAATGAGCAGTTCTTC	CSAESREAYNEQFF
.	TRBD1	TRBV29-1	TRBJ2-7	TGCAGCGTTGAAGACCCGGACAGGTCCTCCTACGAGCAGTACTTC	CSVEDPDRSSYEQYF
many	TRBD2	TRBV25-1	TRBJ2-7	TGTGCCAGCAGTGTTGCGGGAGAAGCCTACGAGCAGTACTTC	CASSVAGEAYEQYF
few	TRBD1	TRBV7-8	TRBJ2-7	TGTGCCAGCAGCTCATGGACAGGGCAGAACGAGCAGTACTTC	CASSSWTGQNEQYF
.	.	TRBV7-9	TRBJ1-2	TGTGCCAGCAGCTTAGCCGCCAGCAGGGACTACACCTTC	CASSLAASRDYTF
.	TRBD1	TRBV28	TRBJ2-7	TGTGCCAGCAGTTTATCCGGGACAGCGTCTTGCGAGCAGTACTTC	CASSLSGTASCEQYF
.	TRBD1	TRBV18	TRBJ2-2	TGTGCCAGCTCACCGACAGGGACCACCGGGGAGCTGTTTTTT	CASSPTGTTGELFF
few	TRBD1	TRBV6-6	TRBJ2-2	TGTGCCAGCAGTTACCGGGGATACAGGGGCGCCGGGGAGCTGTTTTTT	CASSYRGYRGAGELFF
.	.	TRBV12-3/TRBV12-4	TRBJ2-7	TGTGCCAGCACTCTGACAGGAGGCCTCTACGAGCAGTACTTC	CASTLTGGLYEQYF
few	TRBD2	TRBV5-1	TRBJ2-2	TGCGCCAGCAGCACCTGGACTAGCGGTTCCCTGGGGACCGGGGAGCTGTTTTTT	CASSTWTSGSLGTGELFF
few	.	TRBV11-2	TRBJ2-1	TGTGCCAGCAGCTCCCCAGATCCTCGCCCCCACGACAATGAGCAGTTCTTC	CASSSPDPRPHDNEQFF
.	.	TRBV7-3	TRBJ1-2	TGTGCCAGCAGCATAGATGCTGGGGACTATGGCTACACCTTC	CASSIDAGDYGYTF
few	.	TRBV6-2/TRBV6-3	TRBJ2-1	TGTGCCAGCAGCCTGATGAGGTCGTCCTCCTACAATGAGCAGTTCTTC	CASSLMRSSSYNEQFF
few	.	TRBV12-3/TRBV12-4	TRBJ2-5	TGTGCCGTGTCAGGGGCCCCAGTTGAGACCCAGTACTTC	CAVSGAPVETQYF